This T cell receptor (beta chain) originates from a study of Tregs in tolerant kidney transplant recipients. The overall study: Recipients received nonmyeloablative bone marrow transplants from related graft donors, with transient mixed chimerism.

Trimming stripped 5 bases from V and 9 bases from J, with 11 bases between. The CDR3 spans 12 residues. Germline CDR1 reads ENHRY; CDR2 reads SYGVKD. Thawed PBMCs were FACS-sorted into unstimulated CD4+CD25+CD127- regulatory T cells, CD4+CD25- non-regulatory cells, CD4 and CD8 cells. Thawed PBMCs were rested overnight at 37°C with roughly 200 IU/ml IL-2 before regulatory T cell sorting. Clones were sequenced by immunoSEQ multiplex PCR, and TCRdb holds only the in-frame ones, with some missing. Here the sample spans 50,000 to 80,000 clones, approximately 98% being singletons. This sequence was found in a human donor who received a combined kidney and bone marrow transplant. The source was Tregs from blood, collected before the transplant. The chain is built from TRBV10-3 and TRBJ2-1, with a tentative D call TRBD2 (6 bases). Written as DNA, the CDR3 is TGTGCCATCAGTAGTTTGGGGGGTGAGCAGTTCTTC. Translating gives CAISSLGGEQFF.